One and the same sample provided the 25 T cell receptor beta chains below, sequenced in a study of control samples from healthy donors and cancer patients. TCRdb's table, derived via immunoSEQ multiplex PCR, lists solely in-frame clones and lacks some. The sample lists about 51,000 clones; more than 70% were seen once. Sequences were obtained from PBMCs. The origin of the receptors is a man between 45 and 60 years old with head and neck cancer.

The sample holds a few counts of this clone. DNA of the CDR3: TGTGCCAGCATCGGACAGGGGCAAGAGACCCAGTACTTC. Amino acid sequence: CASIGQGQETQYF. The J gene is TRBJ2-5, the V gene TRBV27; 9 nucleotides line up with TRBD1. Germline V CDR1 and CDR2: MNHEY, SMNVEV (reference sequence). The CDR3 sequence is 13 residues long. J lost 2 bases, V lost 7 bases, and 2 bases had no gene match.

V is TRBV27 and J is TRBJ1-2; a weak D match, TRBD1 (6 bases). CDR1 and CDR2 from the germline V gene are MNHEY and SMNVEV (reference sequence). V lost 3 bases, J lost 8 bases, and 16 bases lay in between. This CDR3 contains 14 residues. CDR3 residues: CASSFDHRVGGYTF. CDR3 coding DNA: TGTGCCAGCAGTTTCGACCACAGGGTAGGAGGCTACACCTTC.

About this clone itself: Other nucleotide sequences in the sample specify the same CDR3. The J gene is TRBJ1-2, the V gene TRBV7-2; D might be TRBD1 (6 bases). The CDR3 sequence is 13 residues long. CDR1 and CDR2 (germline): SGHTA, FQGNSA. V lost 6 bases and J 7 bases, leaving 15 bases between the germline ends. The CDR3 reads CASSLRGGRGYTF. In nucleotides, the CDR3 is TGTGCCAGCAGTCTAAGGGGGGGTCGTGGCTACACCTTC. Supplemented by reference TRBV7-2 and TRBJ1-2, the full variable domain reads GAGVSQSPSNKVTEKGKDVELRCDPISGHTALYWYRQSLGQGLEFLIYFQGNSAPDKSGLPSDRFSAERTGGSVSTLTIQRTQQEDSAVYLCASSLRGGRGYTFGSGTRLTVV.

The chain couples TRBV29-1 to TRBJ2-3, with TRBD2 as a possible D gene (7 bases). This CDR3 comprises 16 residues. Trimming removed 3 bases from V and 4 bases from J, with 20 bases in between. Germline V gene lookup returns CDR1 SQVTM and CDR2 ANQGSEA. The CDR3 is CSVDLQGRGGADTQYF. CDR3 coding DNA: TGCAGCGTTGACCTACAGGGAAGGGGGGGCGCAGATACGCAGTATTTT.

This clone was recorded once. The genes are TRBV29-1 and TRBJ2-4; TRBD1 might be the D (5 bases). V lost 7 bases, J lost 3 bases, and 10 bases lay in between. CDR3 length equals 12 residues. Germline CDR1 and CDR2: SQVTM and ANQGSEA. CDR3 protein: CSGQDSKNIQYF. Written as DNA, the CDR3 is TGCAGCGGCCAAGACAGCAAAAACATTCAGTACTTC.

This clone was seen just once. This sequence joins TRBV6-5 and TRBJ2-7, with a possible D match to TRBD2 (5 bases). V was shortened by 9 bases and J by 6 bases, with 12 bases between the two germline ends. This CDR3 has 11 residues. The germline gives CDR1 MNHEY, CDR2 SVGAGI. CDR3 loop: CASSFGLEQYF. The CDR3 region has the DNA TGTGCCAGTTCATTCGGACTCGAGCAGTACTTC.

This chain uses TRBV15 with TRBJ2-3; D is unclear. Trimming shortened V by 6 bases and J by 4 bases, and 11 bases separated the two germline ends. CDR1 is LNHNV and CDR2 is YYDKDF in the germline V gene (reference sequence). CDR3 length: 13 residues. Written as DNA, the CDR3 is TGTGCCACCAGTCCGACTTCCTCAGATACGCAGTATTTT. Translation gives CATSPTSSDTQYF.

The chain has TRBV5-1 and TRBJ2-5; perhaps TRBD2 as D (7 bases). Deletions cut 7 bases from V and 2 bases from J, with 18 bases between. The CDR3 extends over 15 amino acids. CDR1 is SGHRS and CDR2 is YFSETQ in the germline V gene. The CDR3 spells CASHEQGGLQETQYF. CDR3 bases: TGCGCCAGCCATGAACAGGGAGGGCTGCAAGAGACCCAGTACTTC.

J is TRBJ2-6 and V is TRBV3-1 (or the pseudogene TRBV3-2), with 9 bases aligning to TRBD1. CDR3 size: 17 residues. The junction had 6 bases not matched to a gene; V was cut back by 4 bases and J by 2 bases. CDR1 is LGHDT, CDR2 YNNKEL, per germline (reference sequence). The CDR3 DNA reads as TGTGCCAGCAGCCCCCGGGACAGGGTTGCTGGGGCCAACGTCCTGACTTTC. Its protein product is CASSPRDRVAGANVLTF.

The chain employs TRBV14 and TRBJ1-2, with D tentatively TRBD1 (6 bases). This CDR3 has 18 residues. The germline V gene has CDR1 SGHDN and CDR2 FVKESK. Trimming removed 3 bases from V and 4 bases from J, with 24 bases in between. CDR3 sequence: CASSQEGVRTGMIYGYTF. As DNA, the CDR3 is TGTGCCAGCAGCCAGGAGGGTGTCCGAACAGGGATGATCTATGGCTACACCTTC.

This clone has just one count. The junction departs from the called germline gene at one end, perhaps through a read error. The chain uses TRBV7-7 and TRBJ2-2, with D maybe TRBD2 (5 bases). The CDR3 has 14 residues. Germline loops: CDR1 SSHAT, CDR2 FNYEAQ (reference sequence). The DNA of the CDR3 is TGTGCTAGCAGCTTAGAGGGTGGCGCCGGGGAGCTGTTTTTT. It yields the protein CASSLEGGAGELFF.

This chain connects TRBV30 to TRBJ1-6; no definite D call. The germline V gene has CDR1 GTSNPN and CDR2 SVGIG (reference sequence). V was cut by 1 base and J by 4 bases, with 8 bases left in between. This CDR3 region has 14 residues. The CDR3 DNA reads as TGTGCCTGGAGTGGGAAGAGTTATAATTCACCCCTCCACTTT. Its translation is CAWSGKSYNSPLHF.

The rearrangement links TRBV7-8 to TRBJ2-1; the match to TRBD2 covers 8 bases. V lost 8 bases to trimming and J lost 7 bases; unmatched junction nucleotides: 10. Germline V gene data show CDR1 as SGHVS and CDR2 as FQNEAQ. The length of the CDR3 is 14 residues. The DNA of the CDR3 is TGTGCCAGCCTGGCTAGGATAGCGGGAAATGAGCAGTTCTTC. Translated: CASLARIAGNEQFF.

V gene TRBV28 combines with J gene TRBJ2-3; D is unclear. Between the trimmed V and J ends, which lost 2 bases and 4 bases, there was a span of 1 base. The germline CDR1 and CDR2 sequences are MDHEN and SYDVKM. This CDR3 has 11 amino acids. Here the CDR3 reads CASSLADTQYF. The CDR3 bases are TGTGCCAGCAGTTTAGCAGATACGCAGTATTTT.

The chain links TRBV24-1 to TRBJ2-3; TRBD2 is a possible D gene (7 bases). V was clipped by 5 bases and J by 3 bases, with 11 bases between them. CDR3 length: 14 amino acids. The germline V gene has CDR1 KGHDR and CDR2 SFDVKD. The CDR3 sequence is CATSGRGATDTQYF. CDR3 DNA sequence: TGTGCCACCAGTGGTCGGGGGGCGACAGATACGCAGTATTTT.

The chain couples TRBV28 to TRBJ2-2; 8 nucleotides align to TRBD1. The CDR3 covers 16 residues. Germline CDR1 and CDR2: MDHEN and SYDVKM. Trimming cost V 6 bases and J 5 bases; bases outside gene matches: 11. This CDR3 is CASRPRTGRGTGELFF. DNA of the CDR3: TGTGCCAGCAGACCCCGGACAGGGAGAGGGACCGGGGAGCTGTTTTTT. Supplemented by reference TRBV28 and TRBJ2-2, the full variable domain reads DVKVTQSSRYLVKRTGEKVFLECVQDMDHENMFWYRQDPGLGLRLIYFSYDVKMKEKGDIPEGYSVSREKKERFSLILESASTNQTSMYLCASRPRTGRGTGELFFGEGSRLTVL.

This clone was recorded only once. In DNA, the CDR3 is TGTGCCAGCATTTCTCAGGGGGCGCATCGGCCCCAGCATTTT. It specifies CASISQGAHRPQHF. The chain combines TRBV28 with TRBJ1-5, with 8 nucleotides matching TRBD1. This CDR3 comprises 14 residues. The V segment lost 7 bases and the J segment 9 bases; nucleotides outside the gene matches: 11. From germline, CDR1 is MDHEN and CDR2 SYDVKM. Supplemented by reference TRBV28 and TRBJ1-5, the full variable domain reads DVKVTQSSRYLVKRTGEKVFLECVQDMDHENMFWYRQDPGLGLRLIYFSYDVKMKEKGDIPEGYSVSREKKERFSLILESASTNQTSMYLCASISQGAHRPQHFGDGTRLSIL.

The CDR3 spells CASSGTGSNYGYTF. CDR3 nucleotides: TGTGCCAGCAGTGGGACAGGCTCTAACTATGGCTACACCTTC. The gene calls are TRBV2 and TRBJ1-2; 7 bases line up with TRBD1. Germline CDR1 is SNHLY and CDR2 is FYNNEI. V lost 4 bases and J lost 0; bases outside the gene matches: 2. The CDR3 covers 14 residues.

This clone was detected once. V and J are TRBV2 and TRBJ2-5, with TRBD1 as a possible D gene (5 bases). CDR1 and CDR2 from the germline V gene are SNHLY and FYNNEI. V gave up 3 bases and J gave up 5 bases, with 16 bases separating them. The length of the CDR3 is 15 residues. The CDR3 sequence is CASSDQGSMAETQYF. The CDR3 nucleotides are TGTGCCAGCAGTGATCAGGGATCTATGGCGGAGACCCAGTACTTC.

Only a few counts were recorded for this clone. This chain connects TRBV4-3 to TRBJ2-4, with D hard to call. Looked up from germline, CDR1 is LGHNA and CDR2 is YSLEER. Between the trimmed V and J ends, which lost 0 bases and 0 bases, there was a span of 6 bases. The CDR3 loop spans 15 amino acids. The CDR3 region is CASSQEVQAKNIQYF. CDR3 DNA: TGCGCCAGCAGCCAAGAGGTCCAAGCCAAAAACATTCAGTACTTC.

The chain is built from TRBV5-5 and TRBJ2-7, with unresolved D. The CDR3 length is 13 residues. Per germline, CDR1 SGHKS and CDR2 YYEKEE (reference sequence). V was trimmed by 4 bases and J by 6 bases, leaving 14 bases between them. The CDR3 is CASSPTPSAEQYF. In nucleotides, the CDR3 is TGTGCCAGCAGCCCCACTCCTTCTGCCGAGCAGTACTTC.

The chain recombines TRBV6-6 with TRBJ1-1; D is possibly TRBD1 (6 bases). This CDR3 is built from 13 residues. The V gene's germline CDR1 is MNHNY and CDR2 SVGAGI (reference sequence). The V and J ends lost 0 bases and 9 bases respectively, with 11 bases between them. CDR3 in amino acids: CASSYSLGAKAFF. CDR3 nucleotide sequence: TGTGCCAGCAGTTACTCACTGGGGGCGAAAGCTTTCTTT.

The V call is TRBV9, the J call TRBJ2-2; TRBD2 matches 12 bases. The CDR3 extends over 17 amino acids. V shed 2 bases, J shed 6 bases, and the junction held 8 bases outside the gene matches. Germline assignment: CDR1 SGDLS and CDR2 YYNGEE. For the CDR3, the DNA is TGTGCCAGCAGCGTTGGGTTGGCTAGCGGGGGGGCCGGGGAGCTGTTTTTT. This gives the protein CASSVGLASGGAGELFF.

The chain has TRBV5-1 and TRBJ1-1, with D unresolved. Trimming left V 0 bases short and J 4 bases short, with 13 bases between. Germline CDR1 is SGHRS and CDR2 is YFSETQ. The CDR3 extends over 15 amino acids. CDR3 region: CASSLGGSASTEAFF. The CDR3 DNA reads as TGCGCCAGCAGCTTGGGAGGGTCTGCCTCCACTGAAGCTTTCTTT.

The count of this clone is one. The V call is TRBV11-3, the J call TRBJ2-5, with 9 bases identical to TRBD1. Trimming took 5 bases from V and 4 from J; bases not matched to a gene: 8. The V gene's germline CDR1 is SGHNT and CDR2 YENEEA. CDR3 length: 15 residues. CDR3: CASSPGQGMGETQYF. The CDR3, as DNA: TGTGCCAGCAGCCCCGGACAGGGGATGGGAGAGACCCAGTACTTC.